These 15 T cell receptor beta chains share one sample of origin, sequenced in a study of cytomegalovirus exposure and HLA in healthy donors. PCR amplification relied on 60 Vbeta primers (plus 13 Jbeta primers). Clones were sequenced by immunoSEQ multiplex PCR, and TCRdb holds only the in-frame ones, with some missing. This table has approximately 140,000 clones, more than 65% appearing once. Sequenced: PBMCs. Receptors originate from a woman aged 60-75 years in good health and CMV-seropositive.

This clone was counted once. The junction does not match germline at one end; this may be a read error. The J gene is TRBJ1-1, the V gene TRBV7-9; 12 bases line up with TRBD1. Per the germline V gene, CDR1 is SEHNR and CDR2 is FQNEAQ (reference sequence). The CDR3 loop spans 16 amino acids. Here the CDR3 reads CSSSLGQGALNTEAFF. CDR3 in DNA: TGTTCCAGCAGCTTGGGACAGGGGGCTCTGAACACTGAAGCTTTCTTT.

The V gene is TRBV12-5, the J gene TRBJ1-4, with a possible D match to TRBD1 (6 bases). V gave up 5 bases and J gave up 9 bases, with 13 bases separating them. CDR3 length equals 13 residues. The germline CDR1 and CDR2 sequences are LGHNT and FRNRAP. CDR3 sequence: CASGPGDTQKLFF. CDR3 in DNA: TGTGCTAGTGGTCCAGGGGACACACAAAAACTGTTTTTT.

The V and J genes are TRBV5-1 and TRBJ2-7; tentatively, D is TRBD2 (5 bases). Germline assignment: CDR1 SGHRS and CDR2 YFSETQ. Trimming pared 2 bases from V and 5 bases from J, leaving 17 bases between. The CDR3 contains 15 residues. The CDR3 nucleotides read TGCGCCAGCAGCTTCCGGAGGCACGGTGGGCACGAGCAGTACTTC. This translates into CASSFRRHGGHEQYF.

The rearrangement links TRBV5-1 to TRBJ1-3, with a weak D call TRBD1 (6 bases). This CDR3 is 17 amino acids long. Germline CDR1 reads SGHRS; CDR2 reads YFSETQ. Trimming removed 0 bases from V and 0 bases from J, with 13 bases in between. This CDR3 reads CASSLGDIGGSGNTIYF. The CDR3, as DNA: TGCGCCAGCAGCTTGGGGGACATAGGGGGCTCTGGAAACACCATATATTTT.

There are a few counts of this clone. The chain recombines TRBV11-1 with TRBJ2-3; 7 nucleotides agree with TRBD2. CDR1 is SGHAT and CDR2 is FQDESV in the germline V gene (reference sequence). This CDR3 comprises 14 residues. Unmatched junction bases numbered 4, after V lost 5 bases and J lost 2 bases. This CDR3 is CASSPRDYTDTQYF. The CDR3 nucleotides are TGTGCCAGCAGCCCTCGGGACTACACAGATACGCAGTATTTT.

The genes are TRBV5-1 and TRBJ2-3; no reliable D call. The germline V and J ends were trimmed by 3 bases and 4 bases, with 6 bases remaining between them. The CDR3 has 12 residues. Germline CDR1 and CDR2: SGHRS and YFSETQ. CDR3 nucleotide sequence: TGCGCCAGCAGCTCCCTCGCAGATACGCAGTATTTT. This translates into CASSSLADTQYF.

The chain joins TRBV7-8 to TRBJ1-2; no firm D call. The V gene lost 5 bases and the J gene lost 3 bases, with 10 bases spanning the gap. The CDR3 is made up of 13 amino acids. Germline values: CDR1 SGHVS, CDR2 FQNEAQ. The CDR3 DNA reads TGTGCCAGCAGCCCCTGGACTTACTATGGCTACACCTTC. Residues: CASSPWTYYGYTF. Full variable domain (missing parts from reference TRBV7-8 and TRBJ1-2): GAGVSQSPRYKVAKRGQDVALRCDPISGHVSLFWYQQALGQGPEFLTYFQNEAQLDKSGLPSDRFFAERPEGSVSTLKIQRTQQEDSAVYLCASSPWTYYGYTFGSGTRLTVV.

V usage is TRBV18 and J usage is TRBJ1-1, with TRBD1 matching over 8 bases. The V gene end was trimmed by 0 bases and the J gene end by 1 base; junction bases not matched to a gene: 10. Germline V lookup: CDR1 KGHSH, CDR2 LQKENI. The CDR3 has 18 residues. DNA of the CDR3: TGTGCCAGCTCACCACCCGGGACAGGTCGCGGGTGGAACACTGAAGCTTTCTTT. Translated: CASSPPGTGRGWNTEAFF. Full variable domain (outside the CDR3, taken from reference TRBV18 and TRBJ1-1): NAGVMQNPRHLVRRRGQEARLRCSPMKGHSHVYWYRQLPEEGLKFMVYLQKENIIDESGMPKERFSAEFPKEGPSILRIQQVVRGDSAAYFCASSPPGTGRGWNTEAFFGQGTRLTVV.

The V gene is TRBV6-6, the J gene TRBJ2-7; tentatively, D is TRBD1 (6 bases). CDR1 is MNHNY, CDR2 SVGAGI, per germline (reference sequence). Trimming removed 5 bases at V and 7 bases at J, with 12 bases between. The CDR3 runs to 12 residues. The CDR3 DNA reads TGTGCCAGCAGTCCACAGGGCTGGGAGCAGTACTTC. Amino acid sequence: CASSPQGWEQYF.

This chain uses TRBV19 with TRBJ1-3; TRBD1 matches 8 bases. CDR1 is LNHDA, CDR2 SQIVND, per germline (reference sequence). The CDR3 totals 13 residues. V gave up 8 bases and J gave up 4 bases; unmatched junction bases: 4. The DNA for the CDR3 is TGTGCCAGTGGGACAGGTCTAGGAAACACCATATATTTT. It codes for CASGTGLGNTIYF.

The chain uses TRBV5-1 and TRBJ2-5; no firm D call. The germline V and J ends were trimmed by 2 bases and 2 bases, with 10 bases remaining between them. The CDR3 covers 14 residues. Germline V CDR1 and CDR2: SGHRS, YFSETQ. Here the CDR3 reads CASSFRESQETQYF. As DNA, the CDR3 is TGCGCCAGCAGCTTTCGAGAGTCTCAAGAGACCCAGTACTTC.

V is TRBV2 and J is TRBJ1-5; 9 bases agree with TRBD1. CDR3 length: 14 residues. Germline values: CDR1 SNHLY, CDR2 FYNNEI. Germline trimming cut 6 bases from V and 4 bases from J; bases unmatched to any gene: 4. DNA for the CDR3: TGTGCCAGCAGATCCGGGACAGGGAATCAGCCCCAGCATTTT. Residues: CASRSGTGNQPQHF.

The rearrangement links TRBV21-1 to TRBJ2-7; the table's D call TRBD1 went unverified against the DNA. TRBV21-1 is termed a pseudogene. This CDR3 region has 15 residues. CDR3: CASSARTGGSVEQYF. The DNA of the CDR3 is TGTGCCAGCAGCGCCCGGACAGGGGGCTCAGTCGAGCAGTACTTC.

V gene TRBV4-2 combines with J gene TRBJ2-2; TRBD2 agrees at 12 bases. Germline trimming cut 6 bases from V and 5 bases from J; bases unmatched to any gene: 10. Germline loops: CDR1 LGHNA, CDR2 YNFKEQ. This CDR3 has 17 amino acids. The CDR3 DNA follows: TGTGCCAGCAGGGAGCAGACTAGCGGGGGAGTTACCGGGGAGCTGTTTTTT. Encoded protein: CASREQTSGGVTGELFF.

This clone is a singleton in its sample. The chain is built from TRBV29-1 and TRBJ1-2; the match to TRBD1 covers 8 bases. Looked up from germline, CDR1 is SQVTM and CDR2 is ANQGSEA. The CDR3 length is 12 residues. The CDR3 loop is CSILQGDYGYTF. Here the CDR3 DNA reads TGCAGTATCCTACAGGGGGACTATGGCTACACCTTC.